This entry describes one T cell receptor beta chain. Antigen unknown. The data were obtained in a study of T cells in localized non-small cell lung cancer. Profiled with immunoSEQ multiplex PCR; TCRdb holds only in-frame clones, not every one. The repertoire holds 100,000 to 150,000 clones, with 89% as singletons. Study-wide points: Exceeding tumor, uninvolved adjacent lung had the highest T cell clonality.

This specimen consisted of peripheral blood, obtained before any cancer treatment. The receptor's source is an older female donor with stage I lung adenocarcinoma.

CDR3 DNA sequence: TGTGCCATCAGTGAGTCGGAATATGGCTACACCTTC. Its protein is CAISESEYGYTF. This chain uses TRBV10-3 with TRBJ1-2; no clear D. Germline values: CDR1 ENHRY, CDR2 SYGVKD. V was clipped by 0 bases and J by 5 bases, with 4 bases between them. This CDR3 has 12 residues.